This T cell receptor beta chain is from a study of T cells in Graves' hyperthyroidism and ophthalmopathy. CDR3 size: 11 residues. CDR1 is GTSNPN and CDR2 is SVGIG in the germline V gene (reference sequence). V was trimmed by 2 bases and J by 3 bases, leaving 5 bases between them. Those patients with uncontrolled infection, other autoimmune disease, pregnancy or lactation were excluded. This clonotype was counted at least ten times. TCR beta CDR3 region amplification was performed from RNA transcripts. HTBI primers were the set used in a first-round RT-PCR of the TCR CDR3. TCRdb re-called the multiplex PCR reads with MiXCR, one entry per CDR3 protein. The data hold 610,000 or so distinct CDR3 sequences, with around 42% observed a single time.

Material: peripheral blood or thyroid tissue (not recorded which). The gene calls are TRBV30 and TRBJ2-7; the D is unclear. The TCR originated in a woman aged 18-29 years with Graves' hyperthyroidism. CDR3 nucleotide sequence: TGTGCCTGGAGTAACGACTACGAGCAGTACTTC. Translation gives CAWSNDYEQYF. Looking up the rest from reference TRBV30 and TRBJ2-7 gives the full variable domain: SQTIHQWPATLVQPVGSPLSLECTVEGTSNPNLYWYRQAAGRGLQLLFYSVGIGQISSEVPQNLSASRPQDRQFILSSKKLLLSDSGFYLCAWSNDYEQYFGPGTRLTVT.